This TCR beta chain was identified in a study of shared clonotypes between healthy human individuals (dated by TCRdb to about 2020). Regarding the research as a whole: The cohort comprised a couple of women and a few men aged 18 to 49 years. To increase sequencing depth and limit assay-specific biases, different laboratories used diverse techniques to prepare libraries and sequence TCR repertoires. To estimate repertoire size and how much clonotype sharing occurs between individuals, the study deeply sequenced the blood TCR repertoires of about five healthy adults. For each donor, CD4 naive and CD4 memory were each given three plates, CD8 naive was given two plates, and CD8 memory was given one plate. Per donor, leukapheresis produced somewhere between about 0.8 and 9.5 billion PBMCs. Overall results and qualifications from the work: Roughly 5% of naive CD4, around 3.5% of naive CD8, 2.3% of memory CD4, and 0.35% to 0.5% of memory CD8 clonotypes were shared across several donors. Compared with non-shared clonotypes, the clonotypes found in all four sorted-subset donors had higher generation probabilities. Sampling was limited to blood, and TCR repertoires in tissue likely differ from TCR repertoires in blood. Larger estimated clonotype richness was generally found for naive subsets than for memory subsets. Incomplete sequencing was indicated by rarefaction of sorted-subset datasets, despite the large sequencing depth. The small number of donors limited the genetic and exposure-history diversity represented. Based on pairwise subsampling, the degree of clonotype sharing among donors was expected to be affected by sequencing depth.

TCR CDR3 regions were amplified from genomic DNA by multiplex PCR using the deep immunoSEQ assay. Genomic DNA extracted from each cell subset was distributed evenly over all wells of several immunoSEQ 96-well plates, and each plate served as one replicate. For sorted subsets, roughly 190 ng of genomic DNA, equivalent to 25,000 to 30,000 T cell genomes, went into each replicate PCR. Purified libraries were quantified with a Qubit 3.0 fluorometer, sized on a Bioanalyzer 2100, and re-quantified with the KAPA Library Quantification kit. Each immunoSEQ 96-well plate was sequenced on its own single-read 150-cycle Illumina NextSeq 550 flow cell. For the original study's pipeline: Because the immunoSEQ output included only junctional sequences and no quality scores, the filtering could not be the same as the filtering used for full-length reads. To assign V/J genes and CDR3, sequences were annotated against IMGT germline references using PyIR, a Python wrapper for IgBLAST v1.9. Any read was removed if the V/J assignment was weak (E-value above 1e-6), the CDR3 was missing, or the read contained stop codons, out-of-frame junctions, or ambiguous translated residues. V3J clonotypes were defined as sequences sharing the same inferred V gene, J gene, and CDR3 amino acid sequence. Percentage overlap between repertoires was calculated by dividing the number of shared unique clonotypes by the size of the smaller repertoire. RTK rarefaction, the Chao1 estimator, and Recon v2.1 estimates of unobserved clonotypes were used to assess repertoire richness. OLGA was used to compute generation probabilities for all TCRbeta clonotypes that the gDNA method yielded from several donors. Drawn from immuneACCESS, this table holds only the in-frame rearrangements with V and J called that TCRdb kept. Clones are partly lost; checked studies trace under half to an unresolved V gene and leave the rest unexplained. That table is the source of V, J and clone size, and D and trimming were worked out from the DNA. This sample comprises around 1.9 million clones, about 94% of them detected only once. The top ten constitute more than 1.5% of the sample.

As to this clone: Its antigen specificity is not known. No much larger clone is present one base from it, and per-base qualities are unavailable.

CD8 naive samples were CD45RO-negative cells positively selected for CCR7, giving a CD45RA+CCR7+ population that excluded TemRA cells. Donors were healthy HIV-negative adults with no recently reported acute infections or vaccinations. Every donor was a Caucasian adult living in Nashville, Tennessee, USA. Blood was collected by leukapheresis, and PBMCs were isolated by Ficoll-Histopaque density gradient centrifugation and then cryopreserved in liquid nitrogen vapor phase. Analytical flow cytometry was used to check the purity and quantity of every magnetically sorted T cell population. Genomic DNA was isolated from every sorted fraction and measured by UV absorbance on a Nanodrop 2000c. V is reduced by 0 bases and J by 0 bases, leaving a spacing of 11 bases between them. The CDR3, cysteine through phenylalanine, is 16 amino acids long. Just the 48-base CDR3 DNA is kept, in frame starting at base 1. CDR1 is given as SGHTA and CDR2 as FQGNSA, both from the germline V gene.

Specimen: naive CD8+ T cells from PBMCs. This sample's cell subset or site label indicates: CD45RA+CCR7+. The TCR was taken from a man between 18 and 35 years old in good health. Some clones in this sample may be carry-over from other donors' samples. The chain uses TRBV7-2 and TRBJ2-5; the best D guess is TRBD1, with 6 bases matching. In nucleotide form, the sequence is TGTGCCAGCAGCTTAGCGGTTAGGGGGTACCAAGAGACCCAGTACTTC. It codes for CASSLAVRGYQETQYF.